The table lists the clone carrying this T cell receptor beta chain with many counts. Its matching antigen is unknown. Diagnosing involved the use of clinical symptoms, serum thyroxine and TRAb, thyroid ultrasound and orbital computed tomography. PBMCs were derived from more than 8 ml fresh peripheral blood. The CDR3 length is 13 residues. V was pared by 1 base and J by 4 bases, with 1 base of the junction left unmatched. Per the germline V gene, CDR1 is MNHEY and CDR2 is SVGAGI. The investigators amplified TCR beta CDR3 regions from RNA transcripts. HTBI primers drove first-round RT-PCR of the TCR CDR3. In TCRdb, the multiplex PCR reads were re-called with MiXCR into one record per CDR3 protein. This repertoire shows 600,000 to 700,000 distinct CDR3 sequences, over 12% found once; its top ten account for around 4.5%. The data are from a study of T cells in Graves' hyperthyroidism and ophthalmopathy.

Study-wide findings and caveats: It was a median 6.5 months before onset that the model predicted ophthalmopathy. Ophthalmopathy was distinguished from stable hyperthyroidism by 13 V-J signatures.

The clonotype comes from a woman aged 40-49 years with Graves' ophthalmopathy. The rearrangement links TRBV6-5 to TRBJ2-7, with 7 bases aligning to TRBD2. The source material was blood. Written as DNA, the CDR3 is TGTGCCAGCAGTTACTTTAGCGGGTACGAGCAGTACTTC. Its protein is CASSYFSGYEQYF.